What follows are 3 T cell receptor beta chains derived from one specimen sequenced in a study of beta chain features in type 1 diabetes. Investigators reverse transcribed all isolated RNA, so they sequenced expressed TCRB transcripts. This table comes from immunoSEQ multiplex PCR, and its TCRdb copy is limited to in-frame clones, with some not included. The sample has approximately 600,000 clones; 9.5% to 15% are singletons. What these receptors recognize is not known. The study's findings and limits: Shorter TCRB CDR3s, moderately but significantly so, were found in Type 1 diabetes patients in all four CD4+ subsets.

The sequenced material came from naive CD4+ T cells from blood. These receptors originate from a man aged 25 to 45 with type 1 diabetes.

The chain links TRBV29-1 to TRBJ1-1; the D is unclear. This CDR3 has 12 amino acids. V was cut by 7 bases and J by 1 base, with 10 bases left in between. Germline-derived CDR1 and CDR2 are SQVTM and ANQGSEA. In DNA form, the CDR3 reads TGCAGCGCCATGTGGGGGAACACTGAAGCTTTCTTT. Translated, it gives CSAMWGNTEAFF.

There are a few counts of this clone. CDR3 loop: CSAGGRFETQYF. DNA for the CDR3: TGCAGCGCGGGGGGGCGTTTTGAGACCCAGTACTTC. V is TRBV29-1 and J is TRBJ2-5; 8 nucleotides line up with TRBD2. The germline V gene encodes CDR1 SQVTM and CDR2 ANQGSEA. V shed 7 bases and J 5 bases; nucleotides not matched to a gene: 6. This CDR3 is 12 amino acids long.

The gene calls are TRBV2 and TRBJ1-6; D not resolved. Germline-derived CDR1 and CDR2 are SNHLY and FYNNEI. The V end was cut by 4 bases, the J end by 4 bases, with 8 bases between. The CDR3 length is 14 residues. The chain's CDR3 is CASSGRRYNSPLHF. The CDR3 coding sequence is TGTGCCAGCAGTGGACGGAGGTATAATTCACCCCTCCACTTT. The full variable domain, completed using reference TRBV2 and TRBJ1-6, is EPEVTQTPSHQVTQMGQEVILRCVPISNHLYFYWYRQILGQKVEFLVSFYNNEISEKSEIFDDQFSVERPDGSNFTLKIRSTKLEDSAMYFCASSGRRYNSPLHFGNGTRLTVT.